Here is one T cell receptor (beta chain) with its context. This sample was taken from a study of blood T cell repertoires in COVID-19. For the study at large: Samples representing acute and convalescent COVID-19 were sourced from the United States, Italy and Spain. In each case, the material was cDNA or gDNA derived from T cells, B-cell-depleted T cells, or PBMCs.

Original analysis: The authors estimated nucleated cell counts from reference gene primer amplification. Measured with immunoSEQ multiplex PCR; TCRdb has only the in-frame clones, and not every one. V, J and clone size derive from that table, while D and trimming were established from the DNA sequence. The sample carries about 210,000 clones, more than 70% recorded once. This CDR3 comprises 12 residues. CDR1 and CDR2 from the germline V gene are DFQATT and SNEGSKA (reference sequence). The germline V and J ends were trimmed by 3 bases and 4 bases, with 9 bases remaining between them. The source material was peripheral blood. This receptor was identified in a woman aged 45-65 years with acute or convalescent COVID-19. The rearrangement joins TRBV20-1 to TRBJ1-2; the D gene is possibly TRBD1 (5 bases). The CDR3 bases are TGCAGTGCTAGTCAGGGATTCTATGGCTACACCTTC. Its protein product is CSASQGFYGYTF.